The 5 T cell receptor beta chains presented below share a single source sample, sequenced in a study of blood T cell repertoires in COVID-19. Produced via immunoSEQ multiplex PCR; TCRdb's table is partial and in-frame only. Of 160,000 or so clones in the sample, about 81% were seen once. Material: peripheral blood. The receptors here all came from a woman aged 80 or over with acute or convalescent COVID-19.

This chain links TRBV9 with TRBJ1-2; D perhaps matches TRBD1 (5 bases). This CDR3 has 15 amino acids. Deletions cut 0 bases from V and 3 bases from J, with 12 bases between. The germline gives CDR1 SGDLS, CDR2 YYNGEE. The CDR3 here is CASSVDPDSDYGYTF. CDR3 DNA sequence: TGTGCCAGCAGCGTAGACCCAGACAGCGACTATGGCTACACCTTC.

The CDR3 loop is CASSEDRGIRSPLHF. In DNA, the CDR3 is TGTGCCAGCAGCGAGGACAGGGGGATAAGATCACCCCTCCACTTT. The chain carries TRBV9 and TRBJ1-6; 10 bases map to TRBD1. This CDR3 contains 15 residues. Germline lookup yields CDR1 SGDLS and CDR2 YYNGEE. V dropped 3 bases and J dropped 10; count of bases not matched to a gene: 7.

This clone was seen at least ten times. The gene calls are TRBV27 and TRBJ1-2, with a possible D match to TRBD1 (5 bases). The CDR3 runs to 13 residues. Trimming shortened V by 4 bases and J by 3 bases, and 9 bases separated the two germline ends. Germline V gene data show CDR1 as MNHEY and CDR2 as SMNVEV (reference sequence). The CDR3 here is CASSSVRDYGYTF. The CDR3 nucleotides read TGTGCCAGCAGTTCTGTCAGGGACTATGGCTACACCTTC.

V gene TRBV2 combines with J gene TRBJ2-7; tentative D call: TRBD1 (6 bases). V was clipped by 4 bases and J by 3 bases, with 10 bases between them. Germline V lookup: CDR1 SNHLY, CDR2 FYNNEI. The CDR3 runs 13 residues. The CDR3 DNA reads as TGTGCCAGCAGTGTGCAGGGGCTCTACGAGCAGTACTTC. Its protein is CASSVQGLYEQYF.

The chain combines TRBV27 with TRBJ1-2, with D uncertain. Per germline, CDR1 MNHEY and CDR2 SMNVEV (reference sequence). This CDR3 spans 14 amino acids. Trimming cost V 6 bases and J 2 bases, with 13 bases left between them. CDR3 protein: CASSPPSGNYGYTF. CDR3 nucleotide sequence: TGTGCCAGCAGCCCCCCGTCGGGGAACTATGGCTACACCTTC.